A selection of T cell receptor beta chains follows, all from one sample in a study of blood T cells in healthy people across ages. TCRdb re-derived calls from the 5' RACE reads in MiXCR, one entry per CDR3 protein. The sample contains 550,000 to 800,000 distinct CDR3 sequences, about 30% of which appear only once. The specimen sequenced was blood. These TCRs come from a woman aged 80 or over in good health. The CDR3 runs from the conserved cysteine through the conserved F or W. D genes are given only for firm matches. A row's size may be missing; if present it is once, few, many or a size class.

many,TRBJ2-3,TRBV15,.,CATSRGTSTDTQYF,TGTGCCACCAGCAGAGGGACAAGCACAGATACGCAGTATTTT
.,TRBJ2-2,TRBV7-9,TRBD2,CASSSLAGGPNTGELFF,TGTGCCAGCAGCTCACTAGCGGGGGGGCCCAACACCGGGGAGCTGTTTTTT
many,TRBJ1-4,TRBV5-1,.,CASSLGSAGFAVATNEKLFF,TGCGCCAGCAGCTTAGGTTCAGCAGGTTTCGCGGTCGCAACTAATGAAAAACTGTTTTTT
.,TRBJ1-2,TRBV6-1,.,CASSADSGYGYTF,TGTGCCAGCAGCGCGGACAGCGGCTATGGCTACACCTTC
once,TRBJ2-7,TRBV20-1,.,CSASTQTYEQYF,TGCAGTGCCTCGACACAGACCTACGAGCAGTACTTC
few,TRBJ1-5,TRBV9,.,CASSVSYQPQHF,TGTGCCAGCAGCGTTAGCTATCAGCCCCAGCATTTT
.,TRBJ2-6,TRBV2,.,CASSPGANVQTF,TGTGCCAGCAGTCCCGGGGCCAACGTCCAGACTTTC
many,TRBJ2-5,TRBV5-6,.,CASRPTSQETQYF,TGTGCCAGCAGACCGACCTCCCAGGAGACCCAGTACTTC
few,TRBJ1-1,TRBV5-6,.,CASSPPGGQQNTEAFF,TGTGCCAGCAGCCCACCGGGGGGACAACAGAACACTGAAGCTTTCTTT
.,TRBJ2-2,TRBV3-1,TRBD1,CASSQSGTGAFGELFF,TGTGCCAGCAGCCAATCCGGGACAGGGGCATTCGGGGAGCTGTTTTTT
many,TRBJ1-4,TRBV20-1,.,CSARDTGVTNEKLFF,TGCAGTGCTAGAGATACGGGGGTGACTAATGAAAAACTGTTTTTT
.,TRBJ2-7,TRBV11-2,.,CVSSRSGDYEQYF,TGTGTCAGCAGCCGAAGCGGAGACTACGAGCAGTACTTC
.,TRBJ1-2,TRBV3-1,TRBD1,CASSLRTGRNYGYTF,TGTGCCAGCAGCCTCCGGACAGGAAGAAACTATGGCTACACCTTC
many,TRBJ1-2,TRBV12-3/TRBV12-4,.,CASSLEVSYGYTF,TGTGCCAGCAGTTTAGAAGTGAGCTATGGCTACACCTTC
many,TRBJ1-5,TRBV7-2,.,CASSPDSRNQPQHF,TGTGCCAGCAGCCCAGACTCACGGAATCAGCCCCAGCATTTT
few,TRBJ2-5,TRBV20-1,TRBD1,CSARSRDSQETQYF,TGCAGTGCTAGGAGTAGGGACAGCCAAGAGACCCAGTACTTC
many,TRBJ2-7,TRBV18,.,CASSGRQGGYEQYF,TGTGCCAGCTCCGGGCGGCAGGGAGGCTACGAGCAGTACTTC
.,TRBJ2-5,TRBV6-5,TRBD2,CASSYGAGGPSMETQYF,TGTGCCAGCAGTTACGGGGCGGGAGGGCCCTCGATGGAGACCCAGTACTTC
.,TRBJ2-1,TRBV3-1,.,CANSQGTGHAFF,TGTGCCAACAGCCAAGGAACAGGGCACGCGTTCTTC
many,TRBJ2-1,TRBV20-1,.,CSARAHLRTYNEQFF,TGCAGTGCTAGAGCACACCTAAGAACGTACAATGAGCAGTTCTTC
once,TRBJ2-5,TRBV7-2,TRBD1,CASSPGTVFQETQYF,TGTGCCAGCAGCCCCGGGACAGTATTCCAAGAGACCCAGTACTTC
many,TRBJ2-1,TRBV3-1,.,CASSRGTGYYNEQFF,TGTGCCAGCAGCCGAGGGACTGGATATTACAATGAGCAGTTCTTC
many,TRBJ2-5,TRBV6-5,TRBD2,CASSRLWTREETQYF,TGTGCCAGCAGTCGCCTATGGACTAGGGAAGAGACCCAGTACTTC
once,TRBJ1-5,TRBV5-1,.,CASSLAGVENQPQHF,TGCGCCAGCAGCTTGGCAGGGGTGGAAAATCAGCCCCAGCATTTT
.,TRBJ2-3,TRBV11-1,.,CASSQLGAFGYTDTQYF,TGTGCCAGCAGCCAATTAGGAGCCTTCGGATACACAGATACGCAGTATTTT
.,TRBJ1-1,TRBV2,.,CASSEWGGAGDTEAFF,TGTGCCAGCAGCGAATGGGGGGGCGCAGGGGACACTGAAGCTTTCTTT
few,TRBJ2-1,TRBV11-2,TRBD1,CASSLDRTGGSYDEQFF,TGTGCCAGCAGCTTAGATCGGACAGGGGGTTCCTACGATGAGCAGTTCTTC
many,TRBJ2-5,TRBV3-1,TRBD2,CASSHSGGAETQYF,TGTGCCAGCAGCCATAGCGGGGGGGCTGAGACCCAGTACTTC
.,TRBJ2-3,TRBV7-9,.,CASLPTRGADTQYF,TGTGCCAGCCTTCCTACCCGCGGGGCAGATACGCAGTATTTT
few,TRBJ1-4,TRBV30,.,CAWSGPGSGKLFF,TGTGCCTGGAGTGGCCCCGGGTCGGGAAAACTGTTTTTT
.,TRBJ2-7,TRBV7-9,TRBD2,CAISGAGGAGEQYF,TGTGCCATCAGTGGGGCCGGGGGGGCCGGCGAGCAGTACTTC
.,TRBJ2-5,TRBV5-1,.,CASSLVQGSGQYF,TGCGCCAGCAGCTTGGTTCAGGGATCGGGGCAGTACTTC
.,TRBJ2-7,TRBV6-2/TRBV6-3,.,CASSYSAGSVYEQYF,TGTGCCAGCAGTTACTCTGCGGGAAGCGTCTACGAGCAGTACTTC
.,TRBJ1-2,TRBV28,.,CASIAGTPDLYTF,TGTGCCAGCATTGCCGGGACGCCGGATCTCTACACCTTC
few,TRBJ2-3,TRBV19,.,CASSTPRTPSTDTQYF,TGTGCCAGTAGTACCCCGCGGACTCCTAGCACAGATACGCAGTATTTT
.,TRBJ1-2,TRBV7-9,TRBD1,CASSPQVGGTGGGGYTF,TGTGCCAGCAGCCCCCAAGTTGGGGGGACAGGGGGCGGAGGCTACACCTTC
few,TRBJ1-1,TRBV7-8,.,CASSFRDSNTEAFF,TGTGCCAGCAGCTTTCGGGATTCGAACACTGAAGCTTTCTTT
many,TRBJ2-7,TRBV7-9,TRBD2,CASSPISGGALYEQYF,TGTGCCAGCAGTCCGATTAGCGGGGGGGCACTCTACGAGCAGTACTTC
few,TRBJ2-7,TRBV7-9,.,CASSLEAGTIYF,TGTGCCAGCAGCTTAGAGGCGGGGACAATATACTTC
many,TRBJ2-7,TRBV12-3/TRBV12-4,TRBD1,CASSNRQGGYEQYF,TGTGCCAGCAGCAACAGACAGGGGGGCTACGAGCAGTACTTC
.,TRBJ1-1,TRBV9,.,CASSVAWSTEAFF,TGTGCCAGCAGCGTAGCTTGGTCCACTGAAGCTTTCTTT
.,TRBJ2-3,TRBV7-2,.,CASSPEGWLGTQYF,TGTGCCAGCAGCCCGGAGGGGTGGCTTGGTACGCAGTATTTT
many,TRBJ2-7,TRBV7-2,.,CASSRAGPSYEQYF,TGTGCCAGCAGCCGAGCGGGCCCGTCCTACGAGCAGTACTTC
many,TRBJ1-5,TRBV20-1,.,CSAGRGPEQPQHF,TGCAGTGCTGGACGGGGACCGGAACAGCCCCAGCATTTT
many,TRBJ2-5,TRBV20-1,TRBD2,CSASVEAGGLQTQYF,TGCAGTGCTAGTGTGGAGGCGGGGGGGCTGCAGACCCAGTACTTC
.,TRBJ2-3,TRBV12-3/TRBV12-4,TRBD2,CASSLYSGGAGTDMQYF,TGTGCCAGCAGTTTATATAGCGGGGGAGCCGGGACAGATATGCAATATTTT
.,TRBJ1-1,TRBV7-9,.,CASSISQGRKAEAFF,TGTGCCAGCAGCATAAGTCAGGGGAGAAAGGCTGAAGCTTTCTTT
few,TRBJ1-4,TRBV25-1,.,CASSDGGAYPNEKLFF,TGTGCCAGCAGTGATGGGGGGGCATACCCTAATGAAAAACTGTTTTTT
many,TRBJ2-3,TRBV7-2,.,CASSPRGFGAWGTDTQYF,TGTGCCAGCAGCCCTCGAGGGTTCGGGGCGTGGGGCACAGATACGCAGTATTTT
.,TRBJ1-4,TRBV7-2,.,CASSLGPEGGREKLFF,TGTGCCAGCAGCTTAGGACCAGAAGGGGGGCGTGAAAAACTGTTTTTT
once,TRBJ2-5,TRBV9,.,CTSSVVGTPGREQYF,TGTACCAGCAGCGTAGTGGGGACACCAGGGCGGGAGCAGTACTTC
many,TRBJ1-1,TRBV7-9,.,CASSLRELGNTEAFF,TGTGCCAGCAGCTTGAGGGAACTGGGGAACACTGAAGCTTTCTTT
few,TRBJ1-2,TRBV29-1,.,CSVTAGRTGGYTF,TGCAGCGTGACAGCGGGGCGAACGGGTGGCTACACCTTC
many,TRBJ1-2,TRBV5-1,.,CASSILDNYGYTF,TGCGCCAGCAGCATCCTGGACAACTATGGCTACACCTTC
.,TRBJ1-6,TRBV4-1,.,CASSQEMVAVIYSPPHF,TGCGCCAGCAGCCAAGAGATGGTGGCAGTGATTTATTCACCCCCCCACTTT